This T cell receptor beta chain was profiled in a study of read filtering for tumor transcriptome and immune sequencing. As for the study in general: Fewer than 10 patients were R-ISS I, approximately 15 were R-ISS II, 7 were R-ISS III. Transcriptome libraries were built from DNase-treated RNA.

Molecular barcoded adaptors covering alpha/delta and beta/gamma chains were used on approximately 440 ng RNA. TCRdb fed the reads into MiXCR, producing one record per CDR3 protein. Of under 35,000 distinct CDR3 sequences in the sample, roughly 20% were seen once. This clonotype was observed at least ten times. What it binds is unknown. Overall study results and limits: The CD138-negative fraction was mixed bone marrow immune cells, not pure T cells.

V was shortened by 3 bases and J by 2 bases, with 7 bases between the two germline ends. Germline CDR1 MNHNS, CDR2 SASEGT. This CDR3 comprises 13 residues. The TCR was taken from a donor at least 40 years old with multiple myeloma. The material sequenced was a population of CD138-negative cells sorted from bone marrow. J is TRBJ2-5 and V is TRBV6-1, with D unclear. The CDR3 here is CASSDEVQETQYF. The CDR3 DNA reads TGTGCCAGCAGTGATGAAGTACAAGAGACCCAGTACTTC.